A selection of T cell receptor beta chains follows, all from one sample in a study of blood T cell repertoires in COVID-19. Generated by immunoSEQ multiplex PCR, the TCRdb table keeps only in-frame clones and is missing some. The repertoire has approximately 140,000 clones, under 90% of them found once; the top ten carry roughly 6.5%. The material sequenced was peripheral blood. The receptors here all came from a human donor in a cohort sampled during active COVID-19. The CDR3 runs from the conserved cysteine through the conserved F or W. D genes are given only for firm matches. Clone size appears in some rows only: once, few, many, or a class for an expanded clone.

d_gene | j_gene | len | abundance | v_gene | CDR3nt | CDR3aa
- | TRBJ1-2 | 16 | few | TRBV7-2 | TGTGCCAGCAGCTTAGATCGGCCAGGGATCACCTATGGCTACACCTTC | CASSLDRPGITYGYTF
- | TRBJ2-5 | 13 | - | TRBV6-5 | TGTGCCAGCAGTTACTTAGGGGCAGAGACCCAGTACTTC | CASSYLGAETQYF
- | TRBJ1-5 | 20 | - | TRBV23-1 | TGCGCCAGCAGTCCCGCCCACGAAACAGGGAGGGTTTTGAGCAATCAGCCCCAGCATTTT | CASSPAHETGRVLSNQPQHF
TRBD2 | TRBJ2-2 | 16 | - | TRBV15 | TGTGCCACCAGCGCACATGGAGCGGGGGGGCCCGGGGAGCTGTTTTTT | CATSAHGAGGPGELFF
TRBD1 | TRBJ1-2 | 16 | once | TRBV11-2 | TGTGCCAGCAGCCAGACAGGGATTGGAACTAACTATGGCTACACCTTC | CASSQTGIGTNYGYTF
- | TRBJ2-3 | 13 | - | TRBV7-9 | TGTGCCAGCAGCCTCCCCGTCACAGATACGCAGTATTTT | CASSLPVTDTQYF
- | TRBJ2-2 | 13 | - | TRBV7-7 | TGTGCTAGCAGCCCCGCGATAGCCGGGGAGCTGTTTTTT | CASSPAIAGELFF
TRBD1 | TRBJ2-1 | 17 | - | TRBV2 | TGTGCCAGCAGTGGAAGAGGGGGACAGGGAACCTACAATGAGCAGTTCTTC | CASSGRGGQGTYNEQFF
- | TRBJ2-2 | 16 | - | TRBV6-2/TRBV6-3 | TGTGCCAGCAGTTTGGAGGACAGCTTAAACACCGGGGAGCTGTTTTTT | CASSLEDSLNTGELFF
TRBD1 | TRBJ1-1 | 14 | - | TRBV6-2/TRBV6-3 | TGTGCCAGCAGCCAAACAGGGGGCTCGTCTGAAGCTTTCTTT | CASSQTGGSSEAFF
TRBD1 | TRBJ1-1 | 14 | - | TRBV15 | TGTGCCACCAGCAGAGATCAGGGGGACACTGAAGCTTTCTTT | CATSRDQGDTEAFF
- | TRBJ2-7 | 14 | - | TRBV5-5 | TGTGCCAGCAGCTCGCTCGGGGTCTCCTACGAGCAGTACTTC | CASSSLGVSYEQYF
TRBD1 | TRBJ1-1 | 15 | - | TRBV11-2 | TGTGCCAGCAGCTACCTCTTTGGACAGGGGACTGAAGCTTTCTTT | CASSYLFGQGTEAFF
TRBD2 | TRBJ2-7 | 14 | few | TRBV7-2 | TGTGCCAGCACCTGGGGTAGCGGGGGTTACGAGCAGTACTTC | CASTWGSGGYEQYF
TRBD2 | TRBJ2-5 | 17 | - | TRBV18 | TGTGCCAGCTCACCACGGACTAGCGGGGGAACCCAAGAGACCCAGTACTTC | CASSPRTSGGTQETQYF
TRBD1 | TRBJ1-1 | 15 | - | TRBV18 | TGTGCCAGCTCCTACCAGCGCCCGACAGGGGGTGAAGCTTTCTTT | CASSYQRPTGGEAFF
TRBD1 | TRBJ2-4 | 14 | few | TRBV3-1/TRBV3-2 | TGTGCCAGCAGCCAAAGGACAGGCAAAAACATTCAGTACTTC | CASSQRTGKNIQYF
- | TRBJ1-5 | 14 | - | TRBV7-2 | TGTGCCAGCAGCTCGGGACTGATCAATCAGCCCCAGCATTTT | CASSSGLINQPQHF
- | TRBJ1-1 | 15 | once | TRBV4-3 | TGCGCCAGCAGCCAAGATCGCCAGGCCAACACTGAAGCTTTCTTT | CASSQDRQANTEAFF
- | TRBJ2-7 | 15 | - | TRBV4-1 | TGCGCCAGCAGCCTTGATTATCGGGGGAAAGACGAGCAGTACTTC | CASSLDYRGKDEQYF
- | TRBJ2-7 | 15 | - | TRBV4-2 | TGTGCCAGCAGCCAAGATGGGGGGAGCACCTACGAGCAGTACTTC | CASSQDGGSTYEQYF
- | TRBJ1-1 | 13 | few | TRBV12-3/TRBV12-4 | TGTGCCAGCAGTTTGGGAGGGAACACTGAAGCTTTCTTT | CASSLGGNTEAFF
- | TRBJ1-3 | 16 | - | TRBV9 | TGTGCCAGCAGCGTTGCTCTACAGGGATCTGGAAACACCATATATTTT | CASSVALQGSGNTIYF
TRBD1 | TRBJ2-2 | 15 | - | TRBV10-3 | TGTGCCATCAGGGGACAGGGGACGAACACCGGGGAGCTGTTTTTT | CAIRGQGTNTGELFF
- | TRBJ2-7 | 11 | - | TRBV6-1 | TGTGCCAGCAGCCAAACAGTCGAGCAGTACTTC | CASSQTVEQYF
TRBD2 | TRBJ2-3 | 15 | - | TRBV5-1 | TGCGCCAGCAGCTTGCTAGCGGGGAGCACAGATACGCAGTATTTT | CASSLLAGSTDTQYF
- | TRBJ2-7 | 13 | - | TRBV6-6 | TGTGCCAGCAGAGAGTCAACGGCCTACGAGCAGTACTTC | CASRESTAYEQYF
- | TRBJ1-5 | 13 | - | TRBV6-6 | TGTGCCACCCGCAGGGGTGGAGGTCAGCCCCAGCATTTT | CATRRGGGQPQHF
TRBD2 | TRBJ2-5 | 15 | - | TRBV5-5 | TGTGCCAGCAGCCCCCTAGCGGGGGTACAAGAGACCCAGTACTTC | CASSPLAGVQETQYF
TRBD1 | TRBJ2-5 | 15 | - | TRBV6-6 | TGTGCCAGCAGTTACTCTAACAGGGGACAAGAGACCCAGTACTTC | CASSYSNRGQETQYF
- | TRBJ1-2 | 14 | - | TRBV27 | TGTGCCAGCAGCCCCAGGCAAACCGGCTCGAGCTACACCTTC | CASSPRQTGSSYTF
- | TRBJ1-3 | 14 | - | TRBV6-5 | TGTGCCAGCAGTTACCGTAACTCTGGAAACACCATATATTTT | CASSYRNSGNTIYF
TRBD1 | TRBJ1-2 | 16 | - | TRBV19 | TGTGCCAGTAACACACCCGGGACAGTTTCTAACTATGGCTACACCTTC | CASNTPGTVSNYGYTF
- | TRBJ2-2 | 14 | - | TRBV6-5 | TGTGCCAGCAGTCCACAGGGGAACACCGGGGAGCTGTTTTTT | CASSPQGNTGELFF
- | TRBJ2-2 | 14 | - | TRBV9 | TGTGCCAGCAGGGGGACACTTAACACCGGGGAGCTGTTTTTT | CASRGTLNTGELFF
TRBD1 | TRBJ2-7 | 13 | - | TRBV28 | TGTGCCAGCAGAGAGACAGGGATCCACGAGCAGTACTTC | CASRETGIHEQYF
- | TRBJ2-7 | 15 | - | TRBV5-4 | TGTGCCAGCAGCTTGTCAGGTGGGGGCACCTACGAGCAGTACTTC | CASSLSGGGTYEQYF
TRBD1 | TRBJ1-5 | 14 | - | TRBV7-8 | TGTGCCAGCAGCCGAGACAGGGTCAATCAGCCCCAGCATTTT | CASSRDRVNQPQHF
- | TRBJ2-7 | 13 | - | TRBV19 | TGTGCCAGTAGTAGTTTTCAGGGATACGAGCAGTACTTC | CASSSFQGYEQYF
TRBD1 | TRBJ1-6 | 16 | - | TRBV7-2 | TGTGCCAGCAGGTCTGACAGGGGGGCCTATAATTCACCCCTCCACTTT | CASRSDRGAYNSPLHF
TRBD2 | TRBJ2-7 | 14 | - | TRBV19 | TGTGCCAGCCAGGCTAGCGGGGGGGCCGGCGAGCAGTACTTC | CASQASGGAGEQYF
TRBD1 | TRBJ1-4 | 17 | once | TRBV24-1 | TGTGCCACCAGTGAGCCCTTTCGACAGGGGTCTGGCGAAAAACTGTTTTTT | CATSEPFRQGSGEKLFF
TRBD1 | TRBJ2-6 | 18 | - | TRBV10-3 | TGTGCCATCAGTGACAGTGGGACAGGGCCCCCTGGGGCCAACGTCCTGACTTTC | CAISDSGTGPPGANVLTF
- | TRBJ2-2 | 14 | - | TRBV19 | TGTGCCAGTAGCACTATGCCAAACACCGGGGAGCTGTTTTTT | CASSTMPNTGELFF
- | TRBJ1-1 | 13 | - | TRBV19 | TGTGCCAGCGGGGGGGCGAGGAACACTGAAGCTTTCTTT | CASGGARNTEAFF
- | TRBJ2-3 | 14 | - | TRBV15 | TGTGCCACCAGCAGAGTGGAGGGTGGTGGTACGCAGTATTTT | CATSRVEGGGTQYF
TRBD2 | TRBJ2-3 | 15 | - | TRBV6-5 | TGTGCCAGCAGTTCCCGGGGGGGGCAAACAGATACGCAGTATTTT | CASSSRGGQTDTQYF
- | TRBJ2-4 | 13 | - | TRBV6-5 | TGTGCCAGCTCACGGGCCGAGGGAAACATTCAGTACTTC | CASSRAEGNIQYF
- | TRBJ2-5 | 13 | - | TRBV5-4 | TGTGCCAGCAGCTTGGCGGGTCTAGAGACCCAGTACTTC | CASSLAGLETQYF
TRBD1 | TRBJ1-1 | 13 | - | TRBV29-1 | TGCAGCGCCCGGGGACAGCTGAACACTGAAGCTTTCTTT | CSARGQLNTEAFF
TRBD1 | TRBJ2-7 | 15 | - | TRBV3-1/TRBV3-2 | TGTGCCAGCAGCCAAAGGACAGGGGTGGTTGGCGAGCAGTACTTC | CASSQRTGVVGEQYF
TRBD1 | TRBJ1-2 | 15 | - | TRBV7-3 | TGTGCCAGCAGCTTAACCGCAGGGGGCGCCTATGGCTACACCTTC | CASSLTAGGAYGYTF
TRBD2 | TRBJ2-3 | 15 | - | TRBV6-6 | TGTGCCAGCGGCTTAGATTCCAGACTAGCCGATACGCAGTATTTT | CASGLDSRLADTQYF
- | TRBJ2-5 | 16 | - | TRBV15 | TGTGCCACCAGCAGAGATCCAGGCCCCGTAGTGGAGACCCAGTACTTC | CATSRDPGPVVETQYF
- | TRBJ1-1 | 15 | - | TRBV24-1 | TGTGCCACCAGTGATTTGTTTGTATTTAACACTGAAGCTTTCTTT | CATSDLFVFNTEAFF
- | TRBJ2-2 | 14 | - | TRBV5-1 | TGCGCCAGCAGTACTGGGACATCCACCGGGGAGCTGTTTTTT | CASSTGTSTGELFF